This T cell receptor beta chain was identified in a study of blood T cell repertoires in COVID-19. The protocol was immunoSEQ multiplex PCR, while the TCRdb copy is restricted to in-frame clones and leaves out a portion. The sample consists of 200,000 to 300,000 clones, approximately 90% of them appearing once. V shed 1 base and J 4 bases; nucleotides not matched to a gene: 3. The CDR3 spans 14 residues. In germline, CDR1 is MDHEN, CDR2 SYDVKM. V usage is TRBV28 and J usage is TRBJ1-2, with TRBD1 matching 7 bases. The sample consisted of PBMCs or T cells enriched from blood (not recorded which). The receptor's source is a woman aged 25 to 39 with acute COVID-19. The CDR3 reads CASSLSGDSYGYTF. The CDR3 region has the DNA TGTGCCAGCAGTTTATCAGGGGACAGCTATGGCTACACCTTC.